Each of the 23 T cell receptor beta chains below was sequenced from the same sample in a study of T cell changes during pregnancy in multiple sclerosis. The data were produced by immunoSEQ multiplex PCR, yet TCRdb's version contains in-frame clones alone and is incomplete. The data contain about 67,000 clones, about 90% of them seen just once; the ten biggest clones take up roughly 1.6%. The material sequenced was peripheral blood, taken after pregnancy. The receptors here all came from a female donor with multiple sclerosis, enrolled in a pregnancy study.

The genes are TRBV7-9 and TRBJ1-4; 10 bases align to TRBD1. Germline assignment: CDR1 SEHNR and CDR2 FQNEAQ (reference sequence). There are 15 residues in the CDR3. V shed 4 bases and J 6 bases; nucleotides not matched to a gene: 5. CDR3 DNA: TGTGCCAGCAGCTCCCGTGGGACAGGGGATGAAAAACTGTTTTTT. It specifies CASSSRGTGDEKLFF.

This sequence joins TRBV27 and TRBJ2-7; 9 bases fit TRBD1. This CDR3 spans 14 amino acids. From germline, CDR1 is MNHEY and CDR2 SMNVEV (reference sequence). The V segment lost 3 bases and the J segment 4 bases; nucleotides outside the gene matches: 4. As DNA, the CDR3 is TGTGCCAGCAGTTTCGGGACAGGGAATTACGAGCAGTACTTC. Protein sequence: CASSFGTGNYEQYF.

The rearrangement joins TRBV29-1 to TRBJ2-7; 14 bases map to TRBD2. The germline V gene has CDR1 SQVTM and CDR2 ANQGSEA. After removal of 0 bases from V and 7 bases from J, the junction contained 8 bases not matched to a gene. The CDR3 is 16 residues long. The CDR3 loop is CSVEDRGLAGVFEQYF. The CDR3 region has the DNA TGCAGCGTTGAAGATCGGGGACTAGCGGGAGTGTTTGAGCAGTACTTC.

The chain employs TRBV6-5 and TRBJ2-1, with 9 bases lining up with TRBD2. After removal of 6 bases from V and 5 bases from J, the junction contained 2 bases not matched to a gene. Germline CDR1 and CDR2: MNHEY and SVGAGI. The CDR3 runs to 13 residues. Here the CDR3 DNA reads TGTGCCAGCAGGGCTAGCGGGAACAATGAGCAGTTCTTC. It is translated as CASRASGNNEQFF.

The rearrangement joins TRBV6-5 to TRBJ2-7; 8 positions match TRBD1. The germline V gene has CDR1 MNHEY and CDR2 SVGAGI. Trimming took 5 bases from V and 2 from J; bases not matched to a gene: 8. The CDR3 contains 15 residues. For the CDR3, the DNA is TGTGCCAGCAGTCCCCGGACAGGGCCGACCTACGAGCAGTACTTC. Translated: CASSPRTGPTYEQYF.

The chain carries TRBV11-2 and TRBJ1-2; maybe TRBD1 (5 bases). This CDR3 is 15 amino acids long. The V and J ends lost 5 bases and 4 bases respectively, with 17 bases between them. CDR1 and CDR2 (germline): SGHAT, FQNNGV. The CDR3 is CASSPEGGASYGYTF. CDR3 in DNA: TGTGCCAGCAGCCCTGAGGGAGGGGCGAGCTATGGCTACACCTTC.

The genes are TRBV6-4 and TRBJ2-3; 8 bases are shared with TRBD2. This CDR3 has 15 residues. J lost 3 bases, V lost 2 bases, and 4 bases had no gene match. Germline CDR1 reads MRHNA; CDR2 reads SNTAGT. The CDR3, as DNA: TGTGCCAGCAGTGACAGTAGCGGGGATACAGATACGCAGTATTTT. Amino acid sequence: CASSDSSGDTDTQYF.

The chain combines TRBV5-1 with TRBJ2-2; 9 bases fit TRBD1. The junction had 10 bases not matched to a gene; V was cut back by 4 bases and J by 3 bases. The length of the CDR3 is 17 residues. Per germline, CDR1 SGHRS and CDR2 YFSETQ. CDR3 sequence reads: CASSIPGTGTYTGELFF. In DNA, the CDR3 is TGCGCCAGCAGCATTCCCGGGACAGGGACGTACACCGGGGAGCTGTTTTTT.

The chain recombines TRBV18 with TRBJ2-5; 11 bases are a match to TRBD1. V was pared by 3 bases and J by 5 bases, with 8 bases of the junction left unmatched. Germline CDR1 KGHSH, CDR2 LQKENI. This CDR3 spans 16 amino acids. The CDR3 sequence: CASSPPGQGGFETQYF. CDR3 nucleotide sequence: TGTGCCAGCTCACCCCCGGGACAGGGGGGATTTGAGACCCAGTACTTC.

The CDR3 bases are TGCGCCAGCAGCCAGACAGGGTCCTATGGCTACACCTTC. This sequence encodes CASSQTGSYGYTF. The V gene is TRBV4-1, the J gene TRBJ1-2; TRBD1 matches at 7 bases. With V trimmed by 3 bases and J by 4 bases, 2 bases remained unmatched. The CDR3 sequence is 13 residues long. Per germline, CDR1 MGHRA and CDR2 YSYEKL.

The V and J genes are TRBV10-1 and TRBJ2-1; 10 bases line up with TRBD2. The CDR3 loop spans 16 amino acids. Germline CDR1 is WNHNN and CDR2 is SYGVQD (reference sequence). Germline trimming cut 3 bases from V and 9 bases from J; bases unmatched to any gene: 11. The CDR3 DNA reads TGCGCCAGCAGTGAAAGTCTAGCGGGAGCTCGGGGTGAGCAGTTCTTC. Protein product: CASSESLAGARGEQFF.

The CDR3 region is CASSLGGLNTEAFF. CDR3 in DNA: TGTGCCAGCAGCTTAGGGGGCCTAAACACTGAAGCTTTCTTT. The chain has TRBV5-4 and TRBJ1-1; 7 nucleotides match TRBD1. Germline V gene data show CDR1 as SGHNT and CDR2 as YYREEE (reference sequence). The CDR3 loop spans 14 amino acids. The junction had 3 bases not matched to a gene; V was cut back by 2 bases and J by 2 bases.

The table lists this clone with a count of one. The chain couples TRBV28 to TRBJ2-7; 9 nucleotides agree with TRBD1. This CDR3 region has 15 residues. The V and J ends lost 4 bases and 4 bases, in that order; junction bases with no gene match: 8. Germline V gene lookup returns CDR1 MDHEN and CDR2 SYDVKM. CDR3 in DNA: TGTGCCAGCAGTTCCACCGGGGACAGGGAGTACGAGCAGTACTTC. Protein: CASSSTGDREYEQYF.

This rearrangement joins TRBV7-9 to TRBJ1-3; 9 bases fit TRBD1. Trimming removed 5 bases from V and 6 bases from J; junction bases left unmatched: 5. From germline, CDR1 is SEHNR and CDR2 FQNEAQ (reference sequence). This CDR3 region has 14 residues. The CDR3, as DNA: TGTGCCAGCAGCGCCCGGGACAGGGTAAACACCATATATTTT. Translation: CASSARDRVNTIYF. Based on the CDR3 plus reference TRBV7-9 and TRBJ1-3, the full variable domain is DTGVSQNPRHKITKRGQNVTFRCDPISEHNRLYWYRQTLGQGPEFLTYFQNEAQLEKSRLLSDRFSAERPKGSFSTLEIQRTEQGDSAMYLCASSARDRVNTIYFGEGSWLTVV.

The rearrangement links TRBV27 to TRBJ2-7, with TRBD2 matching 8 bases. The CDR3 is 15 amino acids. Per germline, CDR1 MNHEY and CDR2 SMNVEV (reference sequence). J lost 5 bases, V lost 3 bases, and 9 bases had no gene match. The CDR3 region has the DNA TGTGCCAGCAGTTTGGCGAGCGGGAGAGGGAACGAGCAGTACTTC. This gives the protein CASSLASGRGNEQYF.

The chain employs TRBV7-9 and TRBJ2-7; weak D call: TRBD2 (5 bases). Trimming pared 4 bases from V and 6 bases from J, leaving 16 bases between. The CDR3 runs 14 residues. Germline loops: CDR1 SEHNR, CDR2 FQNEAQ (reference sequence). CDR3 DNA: TGTGCCAGCAGCTCCGGGATAAAAACGGCCGAGCAGTACTTC. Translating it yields CASSSGIKTAEQYF.

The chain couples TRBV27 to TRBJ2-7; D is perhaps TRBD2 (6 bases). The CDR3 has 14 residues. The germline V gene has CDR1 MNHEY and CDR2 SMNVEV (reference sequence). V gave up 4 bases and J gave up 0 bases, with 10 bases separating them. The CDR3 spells CASSWDGSSYEQYF. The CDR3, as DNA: TGTGCCAGCAGTTGGGACGGGAGCTCCTACGAGCAGTACTTC.

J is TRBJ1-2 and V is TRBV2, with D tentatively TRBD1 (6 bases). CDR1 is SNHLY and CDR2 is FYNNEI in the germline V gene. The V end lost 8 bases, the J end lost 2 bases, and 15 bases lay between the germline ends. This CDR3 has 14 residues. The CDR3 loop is CASFPGGGNYGYTF. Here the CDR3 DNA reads TGTGCCAGCTTCCCTGGGGGGGGCAACTATGGCTACACCTTC.

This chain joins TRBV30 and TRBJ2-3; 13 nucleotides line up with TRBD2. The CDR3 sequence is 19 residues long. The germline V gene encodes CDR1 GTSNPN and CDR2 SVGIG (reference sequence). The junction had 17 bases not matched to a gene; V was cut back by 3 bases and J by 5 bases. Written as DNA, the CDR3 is TGTGCCTGGAGGGGGACTAGCGGGATTAGTAAAGGAGTAGGAGATACGCAGTATTTT. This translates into CAWRGTSGISKGVGDTQYF.

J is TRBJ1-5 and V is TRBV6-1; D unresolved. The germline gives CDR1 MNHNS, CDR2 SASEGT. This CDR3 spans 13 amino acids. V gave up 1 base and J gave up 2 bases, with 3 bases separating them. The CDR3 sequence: CASSEVGNQPQHF. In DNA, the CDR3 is TGTGCCAGCAGTGAAGTCGGCAATCAGCCCCAGCATTTT.

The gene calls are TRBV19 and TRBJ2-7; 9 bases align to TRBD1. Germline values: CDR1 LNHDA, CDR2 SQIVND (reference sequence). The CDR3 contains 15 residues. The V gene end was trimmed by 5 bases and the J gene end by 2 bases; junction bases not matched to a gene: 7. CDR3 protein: CASSPVGQGTYEQYF. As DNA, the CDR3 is TGTGCCAGTAGTCCGGTGGGACAGGGAACCTACGAGCAGTACTTC.

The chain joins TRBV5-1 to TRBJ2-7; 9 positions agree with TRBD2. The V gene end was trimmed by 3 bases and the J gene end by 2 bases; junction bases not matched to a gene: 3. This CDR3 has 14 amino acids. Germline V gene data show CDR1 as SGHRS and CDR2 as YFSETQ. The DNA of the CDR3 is TGCGCCAGCAGCTCCGGGACTAGCACCTACGAGCAGTACTTC. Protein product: CASSSGTSTYEQYF.

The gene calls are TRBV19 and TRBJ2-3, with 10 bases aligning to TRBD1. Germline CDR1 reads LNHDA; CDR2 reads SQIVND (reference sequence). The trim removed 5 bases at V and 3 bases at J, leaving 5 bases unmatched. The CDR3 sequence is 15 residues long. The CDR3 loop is CASSDPGQGTDTQYF. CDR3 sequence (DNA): TGTGCCAGTAGTGATCCGGGACAGGGGACAGATACGCAGTATTTT.